This T cell receptor beta chain emerged from a study of early T cells in non-severe SARS-CoV-2 infection. Study-wide background: Sequencing was performed on bulk RNA from unsorted whole blood, leaving chains unpaired.

CDR3 length equals 12 residues. The V gene lost 4 bases and the J gene lost 8 bases, with 11 bases spanning the gap. Germline V CDR1 and CDR2: SNHLY, FYNNEI. Attachment of unique molecular identifiers to individual cDNA molecules was performed. One entry per CDR3 protein results from TCRdb running MiXCR on the 5' RACE reads. The table shows tens of thousands of distinct CDR3 sequences, with 7% to 10% occurring only once. General study findings and limits: Anti-spike CD8 responses were favored in VDJdb matching, and private and CD4 specificities were missed.

This clonotype appeared a few times. Its antigen is not known. This receptor was taken from an adult who was a healthcare worker with PCR-confirmed SARS-CoV-2 infection or an uninfected control (not recorded which). The V and J genes are TRBV2 and TRBJ1-2, with D maybe TRBD1 (6 bases). The sequencing input was whole blood. The CDR3 region is CASSVYRDGYTF. Here the CDR3 DNA reads TGTGCCAGCAGTGTTTACAGGGACGGCTACACCTTC.